This entry is about one TCR beta chain. Antigen unknown. This sample stems from a study of cytomegalovirus exposure and HLA in healthy donors. The protocol was immunoSEQ multiplex PCR, while the TCRdb copy is restricted to in-frame clones and leaves out a portion. The table records 100,000 or so clones, roughly 86% of them present only once. Germline CDR1 and CDR2: MNHEY and SMNVEV (reference sequence). V lost 4 bases and J 4 bases, leaving 16 bases between the germline ends. This CDR3 spans 15 amino acids. Study results and caveats: Many donors carried some public TCRs, although rarity characterized most TCR sequences.

The TCR was taken from a woman under 30 in good health and CMV-seropositive. Sequences were obtained from PBMCs. This rearrangement joins TRBV27 to TRBJ1-1; D unclear. The DNA of the CDR3 is TGTGCCAGCAGTTCACCTCCCGGGGTCGTCACTGAAGCTTTCTTT. Its protein is CASSSPPGVVTEAFF.